These 14 T cell receptor beta chains were sequenced from one sample in a study of blood T cell repertoires in COVID-19. This table comes from immunoSEQ multiplex PCR, and its TCRdb copy is limited to in-frame clones, with some not included. The repertoire holds around 340,000 clones, with roughly 90% as singletons. Sample: peripheral blood. The receptors were gathered from a woman aged 55-70 years with COVID-19, enrolled during active disease.

The gene calls are TRBV5-1 and TRBJ1-1; tentatively, D is TRBD1 (6 bases). The CDR3 loop spans 15 amino acids. The germline V gene has CDR1 SGHRS and CDR2 YFSETQ. V lost 1 base, J lost 1 base, and 11 bases lay in between. CDR3 nucleotide sequence: TGCGCCAGCAGCTTGTTAGGACAGAAGAACACTGAAGCTTTCTTT. Protein: CASSLLGQKNTEAFF.

The sample holds a few counts of this clone. The chain couples TRBV9 to TRBJ2-3, with D hard to call. Trimming shortened V by 4 bases and J by 2 bases, and 8 bases separated the two germline ends. The CDR3 is 13 residues long. Germline V gene data show CDR1 as SGDLS and CDR2 as YYNGEE. The CDR3 loop is CASSSPYTDTQYF. The DNA of the CDR3 is TGTGCCAGCAGCTCCCCCTACACAGATACGCAGTATTTT.

The CDR3 DNA reads as TGTGCCAGCAGCGCCCGGACTAGCGGAGGGGAGACCCAGTACTTC. It yields the protein CASSARTSGGETQYF. The chain couples TRBV9 to TRBJ2-5; 10 bases line up with TRBD2. J lost 5 bases, V lost 3 bases, and 7 bases had no gene match. The CDR3 has 15 amino acids. The germline V gene has CDR1 SGDLS and CDR2 YYNGEE.

The chain employs TRBV5-4 and TRBJ2-2; the D is unclear. The CDR3 runs 14 residues. The V and J ends lost 2 bases and 5 bases respectively, with 10 bases between them. From germline, CDR1 is SGHNT and CDR2 YYREEE (reference sequence). This CDR3 is CASSLALHTGELFF. The CDR3 nucleotides read TGTGCCAGCAGCTTAGCCCTCCATACCGGGGAGCTGTTTTTT. The full variable domain, rest sourced from reference TRBV5-4 and TRBJ2-2, is ETGVTQSPTHLIKTRGQQVTLRCSSQSGHNTVSWYQQALGQGPQFIFQYYREEENGRGNFPPRFSGLQFPNYSSELNVNALELDDSALYLCASSLALHTGELFFGEGSRLTVL.

The V and J genes are TRBV10-2 and TRBJ2-3; TRBD1 might be the D (6 bases). Trimming left V 4 bases short and J 2 bases short, with 13 bases between. The CDR3 sequence is 15 residues long. Looked up from germline, CDR1 is WSHSY and CDR2 is SAAADI. DNA of the CDR3: TGCGCCAGCAGTGGAGCAGGGGCCCTCACAGATACGCAGTATTTT. Amino acids: CASSGAGALTDTQYF.

The rearrangement links TRBV30 to TRBJ2-7; 7 nucleotides align to TRBD1. The CDR3 length is 14 residues. V lost 4 bases to trimming and J lost 2 bases; unmatched junction nucleotides: 8. The germline CDR1 and CDR2 sequences are GTSNPN and SVGIG (reference sequence). The CDR3 sequence: CAWTTGASAYEQYF. CDR3 bases: TGTGCCTGGACAACAGGGGCGTCGGCCTACGAGCAGTACTTC.

This clone was recorded only once. The rearrangement links TRBV6-6 to TRBJ1-5, with unresolved D. V shed 6 bases and J shed 4 bases, with 10 bases lying between them. Germline lookup yields CDR1 MNHNY and CDR2 SVGAGI (reference sequence). This CDR3 contains 13 residues. The CDR3 loop is CASSLTRNQPQHF. For the CDR3, the DNA is TGTGCCAGCAGCCTTACTAGGAATCAGCCCCAGCATTTT.

The CDR3, as DNA: TGTGCCAGCAGCTTAGCCCGAATATCCCGGGGGGGGAGGGCTTCTGGGGCCAACGTCCTGACTTTC. Encoded protein: CASSLARISRGGRASGANVLTF. The rearrangement links TRBV7-8 to TRBJ2-6; 8 nucleotides line up with TRBD2. Germline V gene lookup returns CDR1 SGHVS and CDR2 FQNEAQ. The CDR3 spans 22 residues. Trimming removed 0 bases from V and 1 base from J; junction bases left unmatched: 17.

The chain combines TRBV11-2 with TRBJ2-2, with 7 nucleotides matching TRBD1. From germline, CDR1 is SGHAT and CDR2 FQNNGV. The CDR3 is 16 amino acids. V lost 2 bases to trimming and J lost 4 bases; unmatched junction nucleotides: 7. CDR3 amino acids: CASSLPGQEFTGELFF. DNA for the CDR3: TGTGCCAGCAGCTTACCAGGACAGGAGTTCACCGGGGAGCTGTTTTTT.

This chain links TRBV9 with TRBJ2-1; D is possibly TRBD2 (6 bases). The V end was cut by 4 bases, the J end by 5 bases, with 13 bases between. The CDR3 has 14 residues. Germline assignment: CDR1 SGDLS and CDR2 YYNGEE. CDR3 coding DNA: TGTGCCAGCAGCTTCACGCGGGGCAACAATGAGCAGTTCTTC. Translation: CASSFTRGNNEQFF.

This clone came up a few times. This chain links TRBV5-1 with TRBJ2-2; 9 bases line up with TRBD1. V was pared by 3 bases and J by 0 bases, with 3 bases of the junction left unmatched. The V gene's germline CDR1 is SGHRS and CDR2 YFSETQ. The CDR3 extends over 16 amino acids. The CDR3 nucleotides are TGCGCCAGCAGCTCACAGGGGGCAGCGAACACCGGGGAGCTGTTTTTT. Its protein product is CASSSQGAANTGELFF. The complete variable domain, with remaining parts taken from reference TRBV5-1 and TRBJ2-2, reads KAGVTQTPRYLIKTRGQQVTLSCSPISGHRSVSWYQQTPGQGLQFLFEYFSETQRNKGNFPGRFSGRQFSNSRSEMNVSTLELGDSALYLCASSSQGAANTGELFFGEGSRLTVL.

The rearrangement joins TRBV30 to TRBJ2-2; D call uncertain. This CDR3 contains 14 residues. The germline CDR1 and CDR2 sequences are GTSNPN and SVGIG (reference sequence). The V end was cut by 4 bases, the J end by 5 bases, with 14 bases between. In nucleotides, the CDR3 is TGTGCCTGGAAGGCGGTGTACTCGACCGGGGAGCTGTTTTTT. This translates into CAWKAVYSTGELFF.

The count of this clone is one. The CDR3 reads CAWRATGGHEQYF. CDR3 nucleotides: TGTGCCTGGAGGGCGACAGGGGGCCACGAGCAGTACTTC. This chain uses TRBV30 with TRBJ2-7; 10 nucleotides align to TRBD1. This CDR3 is built from 13 residues. Trimming at V came to 3 bases and at J to 5 bases, leaving 4 bases not matched to a gene. Germline CDR1 GTSNPN, CDR2 SVGIG (reference sequence).

The chain carries TRBV18 and TRBJ1-1; D might be TRBD1 (6 bases). This CDR3 region has 14 residues. V dropped 4 bases and J dropped 0 bases, with 9 bases sitting between them. Germline CDR1 reads KGHSH; CDR2 reads LQKENI. CDR3 loop: CASSRGQMNTEAFF. The DNA for the CDR3 is TGTGCCAGCTCACGGGGGCAGATGAACACTGAAGCTTTCTTT.